This TCR beta chain was captured by sequencing in a study of regulatory T cells in long-lasting Graves disease. Library construction for TCR beta used iRepertoire HTBI primers and Arm-PCR of CDR3 regions. TCRdb ran MiXCR on the multiplex PCR reads and lists one entry per CDR3 protein. The table shows 520,000 or so distinct CDR3 sequences, with more than 10% occurring only once. CDR3 size: 16 residues. The V and J ends lost 1 base and 2 bases, in that order; junction bases with no gene match: 6. CDR1 and CDR2 from the germline V gene are SNHLY and FYNNEI. This clonotype was seen ten or more times. Time point denoted: newly diagnosed GD, antithyroid drugs for less than 3 months. RNA extracted from PBMCs served as the sequencing template. These data also formed part of another study, on T cells in Graves' hyperthyroidism and ophthalmopathy.

This clonotype was sampled from a woman aged 25 to 39 with Graves disease. The chain couples TRBV2 to TRBJ2-5, with TRBD2 matching over 8 bases. This material consisted of peripheral blood mononuclear cells (PBMCs), taken at new diagnosis, from a patient treated with antithyroid drugs. This chain's CDR3 is CASSEGGAGEQETQYF. In nucleotides, the CDR3 is TGTGCCAGCAGTGAAGGGGGAGCGGGAGAACAAGAGACCCAGTACTTC. The entire variable domain, with the rest obtained from reference TRBV2 and TRBJ2-5, is as follows: EPEVTQTPSHQVTQMGQEVILRCVPISNHLYFYWYRQILGQKVEFLVSFYNNEISEKSEIFDDQFSVERPDGSNFTLKIRSTKLEDSAMYFCASSEGGAGEQETQYFGPGTRLLVL.